This T cell receptor (beta chain) was sequenced in a study of human T cells and chemical hapten exposure. Across the whole study: Readings were taken at 6 days from patch tests that had applied 0.01% DPC to the upper back. A mostly female patient group had alopecia areata, totalis or universalis. TCR yields per sample varied, mainly owing to small pooled library volume differences.

Trimming took 1 base from V and 0 from J; bases not matched to a gene: 6. The CDR3 consists of 18 residues. Germline CDR1 is LGHNA and CDR2 is YSLEER. From the RACE reads, TCRdb called clonotypes with MiXCR, one entry per CDR3 protein. Of roughly 380,000 distinct CDR3 sequences listed, roughly 4.8% are singletons. Documented time point: patch test 1, 2 weeks after DPC sensitization. As for treatment: therapeutic diphenylcyclopropenone sensitization with weekly scalp DPC. People who gave samples had alopecia, were 18 to 70 years old, and were suitable for DPC. Sample: whole blood, taken in connection with sensitization to the hapten diphenylcyclopropenone (DPC). The chain is built from TRBV4-3 and TRBJ2-1; the match to TRBD2 covers 10 bases. The clonotype was recovered from a woman in her 50s with alopecia areata. Some clones in this sample may be carry-over from other donors' samples. CDR3: CASSQVTSGPSSYNEQFF. The CDR3, as DNA: TGCGCCAGCAGCCAAGTGACTAGCGGGCCAAGCTCCTACAATGAGCAGTTCTTC.